The sequence of this T cell receptor (beta chain) was determined in a study of T cells in Graves' hyperthyroidism and ophthalmopathy. Study findings and constraints: Researchers found most expanded thyroid clonotypes above 0.001 in blood as well.

Stable disease denoted Graves' hyperthyroidism without ophthalmopathy progression within 18 months. About this clonotype: Its specificity is not known.

J lost 8 bases, V lost 1 base, and 6 bases had no gene match. There are 16 residues in the CDR3. Germline V gene data show CDR1 as SGHAT and CDR2 as FQNNGV. Regions amplified from RNA transcripts were the TCR beta CDR3 regions. The TCR CDR3 was amplified in a first-round RT-PCR using the HTBI primer set. TCRdb redid the calling of the multiplex PCR reads with MiXCR, one entry per CDR3 protein. The sample lists under 130,000 distinct CDR3 sequences; roughly 44% were seen once. The sequencing sample was made of blood. This sequence originates from a middle-aged man with Graves' hyperthyroidism. This chain connects TRBV11-2 to TRBJ1-6; 9 nucleotides line up with TRBD1. CDR3 loop: CASSLVGTGSYSPLHF. CDR3 in DNA: TGTGCCAGCAGCTTAGTGGGGACAGGGTCGTATTCACCCCTCCACTTT.